A selection of T cell receptor beta chains follows, all from one sample in a study of cytomegalovirus exposure and HLA in healthy donors. Profiling relied on immunoSEQ multiplex PCR, and the TCRdb table lists in-frame clones only, not all of them. The sample has fewer than 95,000 clones, about two thirds seen once. Sequencing input: PBMCs. The receptor source for this set is a woman in her 50s in good health and CMV-seropositive. Both conserved end residues are part of each CDR3. The order of the fields is V gene, clone size, J gene, D gene, CDR3 protein, CDR3 DNA. The D gene is left open where the match is weak. Not every row has a clone size; where given, it reads once, few, many or a size class.

>TRBV18|.|TRBJ1-1|.
CASSPLMADSEAFF
TGTGCCAGCTCACCACTAATGGCCGATTCTGAAGCTTTCTTT
>TRBV6-5|.|TRBJ1-2|.
CASSYFLQGTRGYTF
TGTGCCAGCAGTTACTTTTTACAGGGTACTCGTGGCTACACCTTC
>TRBV28|few|TRBJ2-2|TRBD1
CASSPGQATGELFF
TGTGCCAGCAGTCCAGGACAGGCCACCGGGGAGCTGTTTTTT
>TRBV7-3|.|TRBJ1-1|TRBD1
CASSLLGQGGEAFF
TGTGCCAGCAGCTTATTGGGACAGGGAGGTGAAGCTTTCTTT
>TRBV6-1|.|TRBJ1-1|.
CASSFNGVDTEAFF
TGTGCCAGCAGTTTTAACGGGGTGGACACTGAAGCTTTCTTT
>TRBV7-8|.|TRBJ1-1|.
CASSLKNGHLNTEAFF
TGTGCCAGCAGTCTAAAAAATGGACACCTGAACACTGAAGCTTTCTTT
>TRBV2|.|TRBJ1-2|.
CASSDSLYGYTF
TGTGCCAGCAGTGACAGTCTCTATGGCTACACCTTC
>TRBV5-8|.|TRBJ2-1|TRBD2
CASSFTAPGLALGEQFF
TGTGCCAGCAGCTTCACGGCCCCGGGACTAGCGTTAGGTGAGCAGTTCTTC
>TRBV28|.|TRBJ1-6|TRBD1
CASSLVSRDRVESPLHF
TGTGCCAGCAGTTTAGTTTCGAGAGACAGGGTTGAAAGCCCCCTCCACTTT
>TRBV7-8|.|TRBJ1-5|.
CASSLAQGRVAQPQHF
TGTGCCAGCAGCTTAGCGCAAGGGAGGGTGGCGCAGCCCCAGCATTTT
>TRBV20-1|.|TRBJ2-5|TRBD1
CSAGGAETQYF
TGCAGTGCAGGGGGCGCAGAGACCCAGTACTTC
>TRBV6-1|.|TRBJ2-2|.
CASSEQANTGELFF
TGTGCCAGCAGTGAACAGGCGAACACCGGGGAGCTGTTTTTT
>TRBV30|.|TRBJ2-3|.
CAWSHSLVYTDTQYF
TGTGCCTGGAGTCACTCTTTGGTCTACACAGATACGCAGTATTTT
>TRBV18|.|TRBJ2-7|.
CASSPPVSEEQYF
TGTGCCAGCTCACCACCCGTGAGCGAGGAGCAGTACTTC
>TRBV4-3|.|TRBJ1-2|.
CASSQDNRGPIYGYTF
TGCGCCAGCAGCCAAGACAATAGGGGCCCCATCTATGGCTACACCTTC
>TRBV28|.|TRBJ2-7|TRBD1
CASSPGDRGKEQYF
TGTGCCAGCAGTCCAGGGGACAGGGGTAAAGAGCAGTACTTC
>TRBV15|few|TRBJ2-1|.
CATSSDRRGYGQFF
TGTGCCACCAGCAGCGACAGGCGGGGGTATGGGCAGTTCTTC
>TRBV7-9|few|TRBJ2-7|TRBD1
CASSPTGVKSYEQYF
TGTGCCAGCAGTCCTACAGGGGTTAAATCCTACGAGCAGTACTTC
>TRBV19|few|TRBJ1-1|.
CASSSATYGNTEAFF
TGTGCCAGTAGTTCCGCGACATATGGGAACACTGAAGCTTTCTTT
>TRBV5-6|.|TRBJ1-1|.
CASGATGGGDLFTEAFF
TGTGCCAGCGGGGCAACGGGTGGAGGGGACCTTTTTACTGAAGCTTTCTTT
>TRBV13|.|TRBJ2-2|TRBD2
CASSGGGGNTGELFF
TGTGCCAGCAGCGGAGGCGGGGGAAACACCGGGGAGCTGTTTTTT
>TRBV19|.|TRBJ2-7|.
CASSMSQATYEQYF
TGTGCCAGTAGTATGTCCCAGGCTACGTACGAGCAGTACTTC
>TRBV19|few|TRBJ1-5|.
CASTIGGSRSNQPQHF
TGTGCCAGTACCATTGGGGGGTCAAGGTCCAATCAGCCCCAGCATTTT
>TRBV11-2|few|TRBJ2-7|.
CASSYSAGIPYEQYF
TGTGCCAGCAGCTACTCCGCAGGAATACCCTACGAGCAGTACTTC
>TRBV2|few|TRBJ2-1|.
CASSDSGGRRFF
TGTGCCAGCAGTGATTCCGGGGGAAGGCGGTTCTTC
>TRBV19|.|TRBJ1-1|TRBD1
CASSMGTGPVAEAFF
TGTGCCAGTAGTATGGGGACAGGGCCCGTCGCTGAAGCTTTCTTT
>TRBV2|few|TRBJ1-1|.
CASSGDWGEAFF
TGTGCCAGCAGCGGGGACTGGGGGGAAGCTTTCTTT
>TRBV28|.|TRBJ1-1|TRBD1
CASRLQGALSTEAFF
TGTGCCAGCAGGTTACAGGGGGCCTTGAGCACTGAAGCTTTCTTT
>TRBV6-1|.|TRBJ1-5|.
CASSEALVNYSNQPQHF
TGTGCCAGCAGTGAAGCGCTAGTTAATTATAGCAATCAGCCCCAGCATTTT
>TRBV2|.|TRBJ1-1|TRBD1
CASSWDRRGTEAFF
TGTGCCAGCAGTTGGGACAGGCGAGGCACTGAAGCTTTCTTT
>TRBV9|.|TRBJ1-2|.
CASSVGGTPPSNYGYTF
TGTGCCAGCAGCGTAGGGGGGACACCGCCCTCTAACTATGGCTACACCTTC
>TRBV27|.|TRBJ2-7|.
CASSLERGTYEQYF
TGTGCCAGCAGTTTGGAGAGGGGGACCTACGAGCAGTACTTC
>TRBV6-4|.|TRBJ2-1|TRBD2
CASSEVAGGVNEQFF
TGTGCCAGCAGTGAAGTAGCGGGGGGAGTTAATGAGCAGTTCTTC
>TRBV28|few|TRBJ1-1|.
CASSPRRGGGNTEAFF
TGTGCCAGCAGTCCGCGGAGGGGCGGAGGGAACACTGAAGCTTTCTTT
>TRBV6-5|.|TRBJ1-5|.
CASAADSNQPQHF
TGTGCCAGTGCGGCCGATAGCAATCAGCCCCAGCATTTT
>TRBV4-2|.|TRBJ1-2|.
CASSPFTAEGNYGYTF
TGTGCCAGCAGCCCCTTTACCGCAGAGGGCAACTATGGCTACACCTTC
>TRBV27|few|TRBJ2-6|.
CASTSDSNYNPGANVLTF
TGTGCCAGCACCTCAGACAGTAACTATAATCCTGGGGCCAACGTCCTGACTTTC
>TRBV13|.|TRBJ2-7|TRBD2
CASTRSSSGVSSYEQYF
TGTGCCAGCACCCGATCCTCTAGCGGCGTTAGCTCCTACGAGCAGTACTTC
>TRBV11-2|.|TRBJ2-1|TRBD2
CASSHIISGGLNYNEQFF
TGTGCCAGCAGCCATATAATTAGCGGGGGGTTAAATTACAATGAGCAGTTCTTC
>TRBV5-6|.|TRBJ2-1|TRBD2
CASSPTSGGPYNEQFF
TGTGCCAGCAGCCCGACTAGCGGGGGGCCTTACAATGAGCAGTTCTTC
>TRBV7-2|few|TRBJ2-3|TRBD2
CASTNPQAGDTDTQYF
TGTGCCAGCACCAACCCCCAAGCGGGGGACACAGATACGCAGTATTTT